The 2 T cell receptor beta chains reported below all come from one sample, sequenced in a study of blood T cells in healthy people across ages. The use of a sample-barcoded 5' primer and a J-beta primer mix characterized a second PCR of 7 to 11 cycles. MiXCR was run by TCRdb on the 5' RACE reads, yielding one entry per CDR3 protein. The table records about 2 million distinct CDR3 sequences, approximately 50% of them present only once. The sample comprised blood. These receptors all come from a middle-aged woman in good health.

Only a few counts were recorded for this clonotype. The J gene is TRBJ2-1, the V gene TRBV6-2 or TRBV6-3; tentatively, D is TRBD2 (7 bases). Germline V lookup: CDR1 MNHEY, CDR2 SVGEGT. This CDR3 region has 16 residues. V was cut by 5 bases and J by 4 bases, with 18 bases left in between. CDR3 in amino acids: CASSQRVRGPYNEQFF. The CDR3 DNA reads as TGTGCCAGCAGTCAGAGGGTGCGGGGGCCTTACAATGAGCAGTTCTTC.

This clonotype appeared a few times. V and J are TRBV4-2 and TRBJ2-1, with 7 bases matching TRBD2. The CDR3 length is 19 residues. Germline CDR1 and CDR2: LGHNA and YNFKEQ. V lost 1 base and J lost 0; bases outside the gene matches: 12. Written as DNA, the CDR3 is TGTGCCAGCAGCCAAGCGGATCAAGCGGGGATGAGCTCCTACAATGAGCAGTTCTTC. Its translation is CASSQADQAGMSSYNEQFF.